This T cell receptor (beta chain) was sequenced during a study of CD8+ T cells in alopecia areata (dated by TCRdb to the late 2010s). About the investigation overall: High-throughput TCRbeta sequencing was used to examine T cell clonal expansion in alopecia areata in both the C3H/HeJ mouse model and human patients. Scalp tissue and sorted CD4+ and CD8+ peripheral blood T cells from patchy and totalis/universalis alopecia areata patients and from healthy controls were covered by human TCRbeta sequencing. Clonality in the scalp was compared among normal scalp (n=4), patchy alopecia areata scalp (n=8), and alopecia totalis/universalis scalp (n=8). RNA was extracted with the PAXgene miRNA kit for fixed scalp, the miRNeasy kit for PBMCs, and the RNeasy kit for mouse skin. immunoSEQ multiplex PCR using 35 Vbeta forward primers and 13 Jbeta reverse primers was used to amplify TCRbeta CDR3 regions.

CDR1 and CDR2 were assigned from the germline V gene as MDHEN and SYDVKM. V loses 6 bases of germline sequence and J loses 0 bases, and the interval between the two ends is 9 bases. The CDR3 spans 14 residues, from the cysteine through the phenylalanine. The DNA shown is the 42-base CDR3, in frame from base 1. PBMCs were separated by density centrifugation and stained for CD3, CD4 and CD8, after which CD4+ and CD8+ T cells were sorted on a FACSAria. Unaffected controls provided scalp biopsies and blood samples. As to this clone: This receptor's antigen is unknown. Base qualities are missing; no much larger clone stands one base away.

General findings and caveats noted by the study authors: Resident alphabeta T cells in normal human skin are also sequenced, complicating scalp TCR repertoire analysis, unlike mouse skin dominated by gammadelta T cells. Shared TCR sequences between patients were less evident than in mice, which may be partly attributable to HLA diversity in the patient population. Higher clonality and more expanded CD8+ clones were observed in lesional scalp than in normal scalp, particularly in alopecia totalis/universalis, a finding suggestive of antigenic drive.

Library generation was performed with the immunoSEQ multiplex PCR assay. To provide template for TCR sequencing, every sample had RNA extracted and reverse transcribed into cDNA. SuperScript III was used for first-strand cDNA synthesis, primed with a 2:1 mix of oligo-dT and random hexamers. A synthetic immune receptor repertoire was used to gauge amplification bias, and whatever bias remained was removed computationally. In the authors' own workflow: Raw reads were preprocessed to remove errors, and CDR3 was defined according to IMGT conventions as the region from the conserved cysteine to phenylalanine. Clonality was computed by normalizing Shannon entropy by log2 of the number of productive unique TCRs and subtracting the result from 1. Whether scalp clones were CD4 or CD8 was inferred by matching scalp TCRbeta sequences against CD4 and CD8 repertoires sorted from blood. TCRdb provides this immuneACCESS table in a form limited to in-frame rearrangements. Some clones are lacking; in checked studies, under half of them reflect an unresolved V gene, and why the rest are absent is not known. The V and J calls and clone size are taken from that table; D and trimming were inferred from the DNA. A total of 100,000 to 120,000 clones appear in this sample, almost 60% of them only once. The ten most abundant clones make up 20% to 25% of the sample.

What was sequenced was CD8+ T cells sorted from blood. The receptor's source is a human donor in good health. The chain links TRBV28 with TRBJ1-5; the D gene cannot be resolved reliably. The bases are TGTGCCAGCAGGACACTACATAGCAATCAGCCCCAGCATTTT. This yields the protein CASRTLHSNQPQHF.